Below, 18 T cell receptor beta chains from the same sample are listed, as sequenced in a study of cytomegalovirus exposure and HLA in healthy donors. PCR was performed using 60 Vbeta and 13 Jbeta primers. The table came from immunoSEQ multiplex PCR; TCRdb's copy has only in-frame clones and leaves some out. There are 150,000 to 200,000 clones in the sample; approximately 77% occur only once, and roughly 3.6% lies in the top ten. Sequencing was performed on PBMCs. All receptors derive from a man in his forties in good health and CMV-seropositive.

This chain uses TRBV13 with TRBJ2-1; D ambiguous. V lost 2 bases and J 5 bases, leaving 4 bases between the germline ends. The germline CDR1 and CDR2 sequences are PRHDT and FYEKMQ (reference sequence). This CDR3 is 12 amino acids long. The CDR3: CASSLPNNEQFF. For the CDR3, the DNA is TGTGCCAGCAGCTTACCAAACAATGAGCAGTTCTTC.

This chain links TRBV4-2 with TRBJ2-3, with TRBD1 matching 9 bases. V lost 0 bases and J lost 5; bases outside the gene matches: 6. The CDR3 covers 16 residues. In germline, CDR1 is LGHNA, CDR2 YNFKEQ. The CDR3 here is CASSQDSGTGIDTQYF. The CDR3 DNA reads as TGTGCCAGCAGCCAAGATTCGGGGACAGGGATAGATACGCAGTATTTT.

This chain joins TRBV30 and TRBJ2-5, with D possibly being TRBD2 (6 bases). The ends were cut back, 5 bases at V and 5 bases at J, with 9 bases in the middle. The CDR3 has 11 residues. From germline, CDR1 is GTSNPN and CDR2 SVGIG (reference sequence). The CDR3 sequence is CAWGGTETQYF. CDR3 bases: TGTGCCTGGGGGGGGACTGAGACCCAGTACTTC.

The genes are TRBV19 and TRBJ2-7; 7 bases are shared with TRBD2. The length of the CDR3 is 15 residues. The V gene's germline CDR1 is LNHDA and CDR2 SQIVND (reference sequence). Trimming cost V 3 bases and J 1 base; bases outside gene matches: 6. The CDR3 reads CASSIVGEGSYEQYF. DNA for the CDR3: TGTGCCAGTAGTATCGTCGGGGAGGGTTCCTACGAGCAGTACTTC.

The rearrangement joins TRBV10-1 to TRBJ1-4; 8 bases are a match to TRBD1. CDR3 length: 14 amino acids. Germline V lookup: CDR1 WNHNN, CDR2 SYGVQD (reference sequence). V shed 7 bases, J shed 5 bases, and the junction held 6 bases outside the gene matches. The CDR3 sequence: CASTRTGTNEKLFF. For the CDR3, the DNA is TGCGCCAGCACCCGGACAGGGACGAATGAAAAACTGTTTTTT.

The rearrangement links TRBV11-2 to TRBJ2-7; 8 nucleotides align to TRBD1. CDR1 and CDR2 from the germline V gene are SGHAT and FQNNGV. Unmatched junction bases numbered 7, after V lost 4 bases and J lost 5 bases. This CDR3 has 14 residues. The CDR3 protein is CASSSNRGRNEQYF. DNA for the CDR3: TGTGCCAGCAGCTCGAACAGGGGGAGGAACGAGCAGTACTTC.

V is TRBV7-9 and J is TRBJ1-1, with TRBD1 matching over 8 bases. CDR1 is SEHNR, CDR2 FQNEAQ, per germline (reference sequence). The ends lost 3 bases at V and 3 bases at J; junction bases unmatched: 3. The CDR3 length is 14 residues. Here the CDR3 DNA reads TGTGCCAGCAGCTTCACAGGGGGAGACACTGAAGCTTTCTTT. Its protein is CASSFTGGDTEAFF.

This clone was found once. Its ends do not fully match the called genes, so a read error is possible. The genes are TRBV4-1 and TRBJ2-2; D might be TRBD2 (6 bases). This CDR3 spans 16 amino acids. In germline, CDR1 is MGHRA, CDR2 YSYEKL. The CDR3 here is CASSQDRLTGGGELFF. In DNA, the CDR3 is TGTGCCAGCAGCCAAGATCGTCTTACCGGGGGCGGGGAGCTGTTTTTT.

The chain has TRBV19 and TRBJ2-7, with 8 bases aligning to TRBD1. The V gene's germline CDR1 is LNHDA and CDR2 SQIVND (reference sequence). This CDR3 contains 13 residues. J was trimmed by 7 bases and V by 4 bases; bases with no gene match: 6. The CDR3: CASSRQGAGEQYF. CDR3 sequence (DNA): TGTGCCAGTAGTAGGCAGGGGGCTGGAGAGCAGTACTTC.

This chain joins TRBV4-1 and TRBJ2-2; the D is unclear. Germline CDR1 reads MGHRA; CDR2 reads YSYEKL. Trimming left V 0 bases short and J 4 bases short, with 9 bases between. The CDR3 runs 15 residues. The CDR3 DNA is TGCGCCAGCAGCCAAGATCTCAGTGGCACCGGGGAGCTGTTTTTT. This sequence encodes CASSQDLSGTGELFF.

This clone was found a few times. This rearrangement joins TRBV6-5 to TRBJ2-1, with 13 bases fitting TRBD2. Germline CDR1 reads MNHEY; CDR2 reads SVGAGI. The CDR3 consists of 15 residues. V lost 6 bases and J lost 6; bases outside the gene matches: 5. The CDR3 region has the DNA TGTGCCAGCAGCCCGACTAGCGGGGGGTTCAATGAGCAGTTCTTC. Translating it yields CASSPTSGGFNEQFF.

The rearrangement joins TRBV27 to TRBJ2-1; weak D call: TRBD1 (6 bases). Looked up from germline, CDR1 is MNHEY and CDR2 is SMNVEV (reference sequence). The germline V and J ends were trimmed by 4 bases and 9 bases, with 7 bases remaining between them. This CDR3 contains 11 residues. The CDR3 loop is CASSYRAEQFF. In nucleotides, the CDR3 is TGTGCCAGCAGTTACAGGGCTGAGCAGTTCTTC.

The CDR3, as DNA: TGTGCCAGCAGCCGGGGACAGGGTAGGCAGTATTTT. It is translated as CASSRGQGRQYF. The rearrangement joins TRBV11-3 to TRBJ2-3; 9 bases map to TRBD1. The CDR3 totals 12 residues. Germline V gene data show CDR1 as SGHNT and CDR2 as YENEEA. J was trimmed by 11 bases and V by 5 bases; bases with no gene match: 5.

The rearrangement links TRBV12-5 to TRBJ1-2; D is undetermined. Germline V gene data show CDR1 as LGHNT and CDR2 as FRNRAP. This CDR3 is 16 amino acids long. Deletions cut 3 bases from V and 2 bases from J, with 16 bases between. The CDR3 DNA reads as TGTGCTAGTGGTTTCAGTGCCAGAACACCCAACTATGGCTACACCTTC. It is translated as CASGFSARTPNYGYTF.

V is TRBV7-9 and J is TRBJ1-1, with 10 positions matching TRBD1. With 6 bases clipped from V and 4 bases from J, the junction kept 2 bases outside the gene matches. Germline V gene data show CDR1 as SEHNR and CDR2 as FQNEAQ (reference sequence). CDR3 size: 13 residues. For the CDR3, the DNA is TGTGCCAGCAGTCGGACAGGGGGCACTGAAGCTTTCTTT. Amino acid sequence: CASSRTGGTEAFF.

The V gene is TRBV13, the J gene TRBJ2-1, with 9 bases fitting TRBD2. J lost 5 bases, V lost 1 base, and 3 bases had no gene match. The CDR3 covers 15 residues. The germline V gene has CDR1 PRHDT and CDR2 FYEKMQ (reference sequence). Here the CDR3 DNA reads TGTGCCAGCAGCTTAGTCGGCGGGGGGGACAATGAGCAGTTCTTC. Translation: CASSLVGGGDNEQFF.

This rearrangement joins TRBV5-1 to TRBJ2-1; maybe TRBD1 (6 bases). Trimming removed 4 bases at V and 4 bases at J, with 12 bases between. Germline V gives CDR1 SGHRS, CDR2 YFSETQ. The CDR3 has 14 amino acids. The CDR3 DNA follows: TGCGCCAGCAGCCCGGACAGTACGTACAATGAGCAGTTCTTC. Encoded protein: CASSPDSTYNEQFF.

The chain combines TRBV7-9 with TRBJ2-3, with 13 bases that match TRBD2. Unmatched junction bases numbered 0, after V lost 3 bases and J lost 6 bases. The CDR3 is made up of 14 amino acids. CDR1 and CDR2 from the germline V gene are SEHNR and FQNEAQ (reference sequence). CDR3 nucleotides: TGTGCCAGCAGCTTGGGACTAGCGGGGGATACGCAGTATTTT. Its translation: CASSLGLAGDTQYF.